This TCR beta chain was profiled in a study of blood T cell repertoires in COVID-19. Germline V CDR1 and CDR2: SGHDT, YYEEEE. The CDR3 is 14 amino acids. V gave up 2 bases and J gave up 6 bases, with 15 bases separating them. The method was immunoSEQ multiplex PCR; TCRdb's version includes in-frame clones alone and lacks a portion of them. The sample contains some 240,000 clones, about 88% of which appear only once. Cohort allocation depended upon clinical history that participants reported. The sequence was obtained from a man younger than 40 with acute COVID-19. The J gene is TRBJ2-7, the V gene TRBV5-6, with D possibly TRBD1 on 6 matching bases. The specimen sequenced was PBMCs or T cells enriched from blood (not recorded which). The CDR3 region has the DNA TGTGCCAGCAGCTTCAGAAGGGGGTATGGCGAGCAGTACGTC. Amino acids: CASSFRRGYGEQYV.